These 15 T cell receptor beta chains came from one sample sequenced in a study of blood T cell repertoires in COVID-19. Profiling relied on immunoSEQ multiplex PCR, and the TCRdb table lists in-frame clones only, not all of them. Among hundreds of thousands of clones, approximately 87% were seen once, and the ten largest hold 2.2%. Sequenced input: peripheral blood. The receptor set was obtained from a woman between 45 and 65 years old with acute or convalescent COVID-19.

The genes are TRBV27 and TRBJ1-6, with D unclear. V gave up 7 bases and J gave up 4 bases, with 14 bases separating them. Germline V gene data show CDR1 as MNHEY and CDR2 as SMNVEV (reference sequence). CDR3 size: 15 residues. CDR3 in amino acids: CASTPSGVYNSPLHF. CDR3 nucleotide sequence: TGTGCCAGCACCCCTTCGGGTGTTTATAATTCACCCCTCCACTTT.

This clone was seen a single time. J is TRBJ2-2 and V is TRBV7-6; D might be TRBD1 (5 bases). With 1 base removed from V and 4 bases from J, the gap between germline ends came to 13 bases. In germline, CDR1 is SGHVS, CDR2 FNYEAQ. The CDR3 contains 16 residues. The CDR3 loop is CASSLVVRQTTGELFF. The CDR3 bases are TGTGCCAGCAGCTTAGTGGTCCGACAGACCACCGGGGAGCTGTTTTTT.

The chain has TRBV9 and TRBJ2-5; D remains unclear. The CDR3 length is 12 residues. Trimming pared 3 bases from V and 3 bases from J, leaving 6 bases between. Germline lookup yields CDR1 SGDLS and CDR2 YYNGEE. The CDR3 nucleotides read TGTGCCAGCAGCGGTCAAAAAGAGACCCAGTACTTC. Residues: CASSGQKETQYF.

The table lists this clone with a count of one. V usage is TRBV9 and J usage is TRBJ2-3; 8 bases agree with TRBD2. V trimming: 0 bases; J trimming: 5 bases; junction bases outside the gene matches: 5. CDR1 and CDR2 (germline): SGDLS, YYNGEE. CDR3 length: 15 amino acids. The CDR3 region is CASSVEAGVLDTQYF. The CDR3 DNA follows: TGTGCCAGCAGCGTAGAAGCGGGAGTGTTAGATACGCAGTATTTT.

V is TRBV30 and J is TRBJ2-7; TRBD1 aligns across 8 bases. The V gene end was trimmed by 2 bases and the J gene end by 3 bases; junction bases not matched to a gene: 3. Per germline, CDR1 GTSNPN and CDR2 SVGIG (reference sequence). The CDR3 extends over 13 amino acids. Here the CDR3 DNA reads TGTGCCTGGAGTTCAGGGGGCCACTACGAGCAGTACTTC. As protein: CAWSSGGHYEQYF.

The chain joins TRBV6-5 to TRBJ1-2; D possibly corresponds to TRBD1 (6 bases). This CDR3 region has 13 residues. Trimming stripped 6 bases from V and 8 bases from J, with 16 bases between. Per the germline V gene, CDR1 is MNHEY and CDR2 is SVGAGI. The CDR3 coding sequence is TGTGCCAGCAGCCGTACGGACAGAGACGGCTACACCTTC. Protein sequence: CASSRTDRDGYTF.

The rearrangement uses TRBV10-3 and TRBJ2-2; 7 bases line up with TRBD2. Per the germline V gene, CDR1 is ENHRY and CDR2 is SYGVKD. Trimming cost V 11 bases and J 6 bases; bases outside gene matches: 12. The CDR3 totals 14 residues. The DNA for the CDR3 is TGTGCCGTCCTTAGGGCGGGGGACTCCGGGGAGCTGTTTTTT. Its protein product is CAVLRAGDSGELFF.

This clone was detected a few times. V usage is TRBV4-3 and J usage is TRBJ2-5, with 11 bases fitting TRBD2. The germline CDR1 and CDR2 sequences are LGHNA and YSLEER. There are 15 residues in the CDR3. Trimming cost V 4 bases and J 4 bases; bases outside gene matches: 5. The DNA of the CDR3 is TGCGCCAGCAGCCTCACTAGCGGGAGAGGAGAGACCCAGTACTTC. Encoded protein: CASSLTSGRGETQYF.

DNA for the CDR3: TGCAGCGTAGAAAGGGGTGGTGACACTGAAGCTTTCTTT. This encodes CSVERGGDTEAFF. V and J are TRBV29-1 and TRBJ1-1, with a weak D call TRBD1 (5 bases). The germline V gene encodes CDR1 SQVTM and CDR2 ANQGSEA. The CDR3 has 13 residues. V was pared by 6 bases and J by 3 bases, with 14 bases between.

The DNA for the CDR3 is TGTGCCAGCAGTCGACCTAGCGGGAGAGGCGACGAGCAGTACTTC. Protein sequence: CASSRPSGRGDEQYF. The J gene is TRBJ2-7, the V gene TRBV27; 10 bases match TRBD2. The CDR3 extends over 15 amino acids. The J segment lost 5 bases and the V segment lost 5 bases, leaving 9 bases of the junction unmatched. CDR1 and CDR2 from the germline V gene are MNHEY and SMNVEV (reference sequence).

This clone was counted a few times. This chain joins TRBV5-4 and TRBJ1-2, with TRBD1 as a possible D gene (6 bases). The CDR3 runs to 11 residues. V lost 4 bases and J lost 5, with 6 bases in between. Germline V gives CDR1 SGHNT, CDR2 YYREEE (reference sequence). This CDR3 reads CASSQGYGYTF. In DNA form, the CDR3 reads TGTGCCAGCAGCCAGGGGTATGGCTACACCTTC.

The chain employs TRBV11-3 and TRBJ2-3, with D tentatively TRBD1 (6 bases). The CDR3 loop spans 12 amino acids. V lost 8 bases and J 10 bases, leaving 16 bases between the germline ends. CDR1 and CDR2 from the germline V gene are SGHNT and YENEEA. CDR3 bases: TGTGCCAGCCTCTCACCCAAGGGGGCGCAGTATTTT. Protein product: CASLSPKGAQYF.

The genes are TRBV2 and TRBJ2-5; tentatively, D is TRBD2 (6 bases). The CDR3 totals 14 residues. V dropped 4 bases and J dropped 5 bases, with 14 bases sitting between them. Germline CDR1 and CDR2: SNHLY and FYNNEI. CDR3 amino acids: CASSGLAMGETQYF. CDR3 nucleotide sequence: TGTGCCAGCAGTGGCCTAGCGATGGGGGAGACCCAGTACTTC. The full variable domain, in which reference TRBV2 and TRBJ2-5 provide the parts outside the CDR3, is EPEVTQTPSHQVTQMGQEVILRCVPISNHLYFYWYRQILGQKVEFLVSFYNNEISEKSEIFDDQFSVERPDGSNFTLKIRSTKLEDSAMYFCASSGLAMGETQYFGPGTRLLVL.

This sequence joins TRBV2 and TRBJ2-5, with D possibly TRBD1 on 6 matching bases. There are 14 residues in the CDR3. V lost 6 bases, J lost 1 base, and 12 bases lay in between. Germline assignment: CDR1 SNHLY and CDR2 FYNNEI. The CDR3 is CASSSTGLQETQYF. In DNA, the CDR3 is TGTGCCAGCAGCTCCACAGGGCTCCAAGAGACCCAGTACTTC.

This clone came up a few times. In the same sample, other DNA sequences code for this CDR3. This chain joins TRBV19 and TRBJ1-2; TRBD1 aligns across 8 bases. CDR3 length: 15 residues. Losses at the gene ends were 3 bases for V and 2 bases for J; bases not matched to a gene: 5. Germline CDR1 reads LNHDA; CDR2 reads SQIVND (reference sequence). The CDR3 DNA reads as TGTGCCAGTAGTATCGGACAGGGTTTGAACTATGGCTACACCTTC. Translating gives CASSIGQGLNYGYTF.